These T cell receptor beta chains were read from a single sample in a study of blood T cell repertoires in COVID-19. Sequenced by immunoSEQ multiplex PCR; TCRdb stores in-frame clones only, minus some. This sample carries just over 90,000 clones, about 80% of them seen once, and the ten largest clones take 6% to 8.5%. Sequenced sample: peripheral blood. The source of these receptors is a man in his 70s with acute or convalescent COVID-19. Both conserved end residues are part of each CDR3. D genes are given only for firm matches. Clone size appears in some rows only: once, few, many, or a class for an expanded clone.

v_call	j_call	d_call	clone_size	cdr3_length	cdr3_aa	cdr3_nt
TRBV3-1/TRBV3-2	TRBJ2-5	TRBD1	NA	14	CASSSRTGGKTQYF	TGTGCCAGCAGCTCGAGGACAGGGGGAAAGACCCAGTACTTC
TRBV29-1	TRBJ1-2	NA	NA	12	CSAREGLGGYTF	TGCAGCGCCCGGGAGGGTTTAGGGGGCTACACCTTC
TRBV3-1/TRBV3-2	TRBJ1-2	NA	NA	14	CASSQGGGNYGYTF	TGTGCCAGCAGCCAAGGTGGCGGTAACTATGGCTACACCTTC
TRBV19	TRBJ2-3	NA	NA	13	CASSIVQTDTQYF	TGTGCCAGTAGTATAGTACAAACAGATACGCAGTATTTT
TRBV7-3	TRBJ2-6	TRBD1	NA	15	CASSRTGQGANVLTF	TGTGCCAGCAGTAGGACAGGGCAAGGGGCCAACGTCCTGACTTTC
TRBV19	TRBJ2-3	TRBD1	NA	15	CASSSFGTDTDTQYF	TGTGCCAGTAGTTCTTTCGGGACAGACACAGATACGCAGTATTTT
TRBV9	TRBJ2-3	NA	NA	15	CASSVFESHTDTQYF	TGTGCCAGCAGCGTATTTGAGAGCCACACAGATACGCAGTATTTT
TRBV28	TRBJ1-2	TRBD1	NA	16	CASSFRTPGQGSGYTF	TGTGCCAGCAGTTTCAGAACCCCGGGACAGGGTTCCGGCTACACCTTC
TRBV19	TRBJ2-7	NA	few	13	CASSQQGVREQYF	TGTGCCAGTAGCCAGCAGGGCGTCCGCGAGCAGTACTTC
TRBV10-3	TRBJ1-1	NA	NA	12	CAISERGPLPFF	TGTGCCATCAGTGAGCGAGGGCCTCTACCTTTCTTT
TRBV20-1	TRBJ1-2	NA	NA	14	CSASRGQGPNGHTF	TGCAGTGCTAGTAGGGGCCAGGGCCCGAATGGCCACACCTTC
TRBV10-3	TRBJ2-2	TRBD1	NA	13	CATATGGIGELFF	TGTGCCACGGCGACAGGGGGCATCGGGGAGCTGTTTTTT
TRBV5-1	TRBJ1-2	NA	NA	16	CASSRVWGGGDGGYTF	TGCGCCAGCAGCCGTGTCTGGGGCGGGGGGGACGGAGGCTACACCTTC
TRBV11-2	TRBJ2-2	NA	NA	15	CASSPARQNTGELFF	TGTGCCAGCAGCCCTGCCAGACAGAACACCGGGGAGCTGTTTTTT
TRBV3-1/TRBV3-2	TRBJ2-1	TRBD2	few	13	CASSQGEVGLEFF	TGTGCCAGCAGCCAAGGGGAGGTCGGACTAGAGTTCTTC
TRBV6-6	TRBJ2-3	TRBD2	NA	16	CASSYGAGGDTDTQYF	TGTGCCAGCAGTTACGGGGCGGGGGGAGACACAGATACGCAGTATTTT
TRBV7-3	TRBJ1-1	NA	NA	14	CASSLTGLGTEAFF	TGTGCCAGCAGCTTGACAGGTCTGGGCACTGAAGCTTTCTTT
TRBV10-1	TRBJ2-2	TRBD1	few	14	CASSKTGFDGELFF	TGCGCCAGCAGCAAGACAGGGTTCGACGGGGAGCTGTTTTTT
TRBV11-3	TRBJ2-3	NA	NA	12	CASSSRSDTQYF	TGTGCCAGCAGCTCACGGTCGGATACGCAGTATTTT
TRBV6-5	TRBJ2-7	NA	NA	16	CASSYSARRRFYEQYF	TGTGCCAGCAGTTACTCGGCTCGGCGGCGATTCTACGAGCAGTACTTC
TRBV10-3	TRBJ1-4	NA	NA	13	CAIGERHNEKLFF	TGTGCCATCGGGGAGCGGCATAATGAAAAACTGTTTTTT
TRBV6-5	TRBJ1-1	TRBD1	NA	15	CASRSTGGVDTEAFF	TGTGCCAGCAGGTCGACAGGGGGTGTGGACACTGAAGCTTTCTTT
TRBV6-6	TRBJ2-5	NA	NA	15	CASSHTGQFQETQYF	TGTGCCAGCAGCCATACGGGACAATTTCAAGAGACCCAGTACTTC
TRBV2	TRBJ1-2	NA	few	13	CASSVRVVEGYTF	TGTGCCAGCAGTGTTCGCGTGGTGGAGGGCTACACCTTC
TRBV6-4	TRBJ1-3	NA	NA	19	CASSPHRPREGETGNTIYF	TGTGCCAGCAGTCCGCACCGGCCACGGGAGGGGGAAACTGGAAACACCATATATTTT
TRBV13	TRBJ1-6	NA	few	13	CASGNFGDSPLHF	TGTGCCAGCGGAAACTTCGGGGATTCACCCCTCCACTTT
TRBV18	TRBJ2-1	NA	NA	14	CASSRTDSYNEQFF	TGTGCCAGCTCACGTACAGACTCCTACAATGAGCAGTTCTTC
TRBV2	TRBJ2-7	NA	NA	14	CASRLTGISYEQYF	TGTGCCAGCAGGCTCACAGGGATATCCTACGAGCAGTACTTC
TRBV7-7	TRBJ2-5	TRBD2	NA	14	CASSVTGGQETQYF	TGTGCTAGCAGCGTGACCGGGGGGCAAGAGACCCAGTACTTC
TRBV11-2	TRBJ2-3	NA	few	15	CASSLTGTSTDTQYF	TGTGCCAGCAGCTTAACCGGGACTAGCACAGATACGCAGTATTTT
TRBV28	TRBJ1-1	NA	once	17	CASTSRHPGTWSTEAFF	TGTGCCAGCACCTCGCGACATCCCGGGACATGGAGCACTGAAGCTTTCTTT
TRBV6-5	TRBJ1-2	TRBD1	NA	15	CASRPAGQGTNGYTF	TGTGCCAGCAGACCCGCGGGACAGGGGACTAATGGCTACACCTTC
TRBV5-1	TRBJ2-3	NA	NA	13	CASSLAGTDTQYF	TGCGCCAGCAGCTTGGCCGGCACAGATACGCAGTATTTT
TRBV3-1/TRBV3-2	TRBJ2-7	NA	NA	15	CASSQAAQGLYEQYF	TGTGCCAGCAGCCAAGCCGCGCAGGGTCTGTACGAGCAGTACTTC
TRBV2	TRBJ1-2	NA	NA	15	CASSARQDKNYGYTF	TGTGCCAGCAGTGCACGGCAGGATAAAAACTATGGCTACACCTTC